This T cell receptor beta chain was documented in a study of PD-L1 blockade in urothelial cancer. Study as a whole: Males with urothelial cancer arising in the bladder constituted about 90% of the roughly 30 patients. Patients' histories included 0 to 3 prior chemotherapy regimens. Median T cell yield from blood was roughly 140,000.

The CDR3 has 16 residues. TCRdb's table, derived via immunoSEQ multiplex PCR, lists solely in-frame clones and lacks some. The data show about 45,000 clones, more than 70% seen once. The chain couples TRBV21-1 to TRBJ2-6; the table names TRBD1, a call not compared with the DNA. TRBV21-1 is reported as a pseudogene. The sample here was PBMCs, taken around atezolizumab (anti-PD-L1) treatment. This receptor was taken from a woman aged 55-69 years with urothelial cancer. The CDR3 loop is CASSREHRAGANVLTF. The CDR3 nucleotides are TGTGCCAGCAGCAGAGAACACAGGGCTGGGGCCAACGTCCTGACTTTC.